This paragraph covers one T cell receptor beta chain sequence. Its target is unknown. The treatment denotes: some 19 received Ad26.COV2.S at low or high dose, single or two shots; about five received placebo; per-sample allocation not given. After the first vaccine or placebo injection, samples were drawn on day 63. The sample comes from a study of Ad26.COV2.S vaccination and SARS-CoV-2 variants. Profiled with immunoSEQ multiplex PCR; TCRdb holds only in-frame clones, not every one. This sample has hundreds of thousands of clones, with about 90% found just once. V lost 0 bases to trimming and J lost 0 bases, with 10 bases between them. This CDR3 is 15 amino acids long. The study's findings and limits: The authors reported substantial breadth in spike-specific CD8+ and CD4+ T cell responses after vaccination. Comparable non-spike TCR breadth was observed in vaccine and placebo recipients. Using TCR breadth and depth analyses may have led to underestimated total T cell responses. Recipients given vaccine exceeded placebo recipients in spike-specific TCR breadth.

The clonotype was recovered from a person between 18 and 65 years old who received the Ad26.COV2.S COVID-19 vaccine or a placebo. The chain combines TRBV5-3 with TRBJ2-7; D tentatively fits TRBD1 or TRBD2 (6 bases each). TRBV5-3 is classed as an ORF, of uncertain function. Sequences were derived from peripheral blood, sampled in a trial of Ad26.COV2.S vaccine versus placebo. DNA for the CDR3: TGTGCCAGAAGCTTGGCGGGGGCTTTCTCCTACGAGCAGTACTTC. Translated: CARSLAGAFSYEQYF.